Detailed here is one TCR beta chain. The antigen it binds to is not known. No base quality values were provided; no much bigger clone lies one nucleotide off. This entry belongs to a study of PD-1 blockade in classical Hodgkin lymphoma (dated by TCRdb to 2020 to 2022). As for the study more broadly: Nivolumab dosing was 3 mg/kg intravenously every 2 weeks, continuing until either disease progression or unacceptable toxicity. To define a peripheral blood immune signature of response to PD-1 blockade in classical Hodgkin lymphoma, the study combined TCR beta sequencing with CyTOF.

Here is what the overall study found, with its caveats: CD4+ but not CD8+ TCR diversity rose significantly by C4D1 (p=0.0027 vs p=0.16), most apparent in complete responders (p=0.02). Diversity was lower in patients who began nivolumab less than 1 year after ASCT, so these patients were left out of later analyses to avoid confounding by immune reconstitution. Baseline TCR diversity was reported to be lower in newly diagnosed patients than in healthy donors and to be lower still in relapsed/refractory patients. Only a single clinical trial cohort was studied, and what caused the repertoire differences, possibly disease activity or prior therapy, remained undefined. Baseline diversity similar to that of newly diagnosed patients was observed in trial patients achieving complete response, whereas significantly lower diversity was observed in partial responders and progressors.

There are 15 amino acids in the CDR3, from cysteine to phenylalanine inclusive. Only the CDR3 region is kept as DNA, spanning 45 bases read in frame from base 1. Compared with germline, V lacks 3 bases and J lacks 3 bases; bases without a gene match: 4. CDR1 is given as KGHSH and CDR2 as LQKENI, both from the germline V gene. The Qiagen DNeasy kit was used to extract genomic DNA both from unsorted PBMCs and from the negatively selected CD4+ and CD8+ fractions. Using primers that anneal to V and J segments, immunoSEQ multiplex PCR amplified the TCR beta CDR3 regions. A synthetic immune receptor repertoire was used to minimize amplification bias, and any residual bias was removed computationally once sequencing was done. The authors processed their data as follows. Repertoire diversity was quantified as the Shannon entropy index using custom Python scripts. Unsorted, CD4+ and CD8+ repertoires were analyzed separately, except in combined analyses where CD4+ and CD8+ sequences were merged in silico. A clone counted as expanded when the clone's frequency after treatment rose at least 2-fold relative to C1D1, and clones undetected at baseline were given a pseudocount of 0.5. Singleton clones were defined as clones with 0 or 1 copy at C1D1, and non-singleton clones were defined as clones with 2 or more copies. By matching protein sequences in sorted samples from the same patient, clones expanded in unsorted samples were annotated as CD4+, CD8+ or unknown. Wilcoxon tests on paired samples were used to test diversity changes from C1D1 to C4D1. The immuneACCESS repertoire file appears here via TCRdb, limited to in-frame rearrangements. These files lack a portion of the clones; in checked studies, under half of the deficit traces to unresolved V genes, and the cause of the others is not known. V, J and clone size reflect that table, while D and trimming were determined from the DNA. In this sample the table shows about 92,000 clones, 83% of which occur a single time. About 17% of the sample goes to the ten largest clones.

The label giving this sample's time point can be read as: cycle 4 day 1 (C4D1), after around six weeks of nivolumab. All trial patients had relapsed after autologous stem cell transplantation, with cohorts A, B and C differing in prior brentuximab vedotin exposure. The trial cohort included more than 55 patients with relapsed/refractory classical Hodgkin lymphoma, and each patient had a best overall response of complete response, partial response or progressive disease. In the multi-cohort phase II CheckMate 205 trial, trial patients received single-agent nivolumab. An independent review committee assessed best overall response using the 2007 International Working Group response criteria. Trial PBMCs were obtained immediately prior to nivolumab initiation (C1D1) and on therapy at cycle 2 day 1 and cycle 4 day 1. After peripheral blood was drawn into 8 mL Vacutainer Cell Preparation Tubes, PBMCs were isolated by centrifugation and then cryopreserved.

This clonotype originated in a human donor with classical Hodgkin lymphoma. The chain was built from TRBV18 and TRBJ2-2, with 7 junctional bases fitting TRBD1. The sample was peripheral blood mononuclear cells (PBMCs), taken before the fourth cycle of nivolumab. The DNA is as follows: TGTGCCAGCTCACCCTGGGACAGCTACACCGGGGAGCTGTTTTTT. Its translation reads: CASSPWDSYTGELFF.